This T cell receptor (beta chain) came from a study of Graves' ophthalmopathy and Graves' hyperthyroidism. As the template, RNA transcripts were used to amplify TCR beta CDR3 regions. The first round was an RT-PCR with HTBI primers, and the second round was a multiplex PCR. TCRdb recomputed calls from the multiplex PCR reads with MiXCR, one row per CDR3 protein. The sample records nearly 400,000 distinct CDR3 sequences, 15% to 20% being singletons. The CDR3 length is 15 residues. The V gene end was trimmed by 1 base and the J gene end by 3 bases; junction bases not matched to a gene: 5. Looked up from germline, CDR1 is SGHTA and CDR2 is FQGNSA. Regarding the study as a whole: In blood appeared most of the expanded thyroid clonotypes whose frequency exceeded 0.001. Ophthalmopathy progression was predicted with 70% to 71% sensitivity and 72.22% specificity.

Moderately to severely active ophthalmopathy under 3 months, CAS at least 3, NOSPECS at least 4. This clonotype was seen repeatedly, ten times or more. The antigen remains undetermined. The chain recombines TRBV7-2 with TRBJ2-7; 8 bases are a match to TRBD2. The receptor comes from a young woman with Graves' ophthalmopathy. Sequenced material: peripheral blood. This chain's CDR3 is CASSLGSSGGYEQYF. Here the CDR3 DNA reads TGTGCCAGCAGCTTAGGGTCGAGCGGGGGCTACGAGCAGTACTTC.